This entry features one T cell receptor beta chain sequence. TCRdb ran MiXCR on the reads and lists one entry per CDR3 protein. The table includes approximately 50,000 distinct CDR3 sequences, less than 9.5% detected once. This entry comes from a study of patients with pleural tuberculosis. V lost 5 bases and J 1 base, leaving 14 bases between the germline ends. Germline lookup yields CDR1 LNHDA and CDR2 SQIVND (reference sequence). There are 15 residues in the CDR3. This sequence joins TRBV19 and TRBJ2-5; D is uncertain. The receptor comes from a human donor with pleural tuberculosis. For the CDR3, the DNA is TGTGCCAGTAGTTCTCGAGACGGTACCCAAGAGACCCAGTACTTC. It specifies CASSSRDGTQETQYF. Using reference TRBV19 and TRBJ2-5 for the parts outside the CDR3, the full variable domain is DGGITQSPKYLFRKEGQNVTLSCEQNLNHDAMYWYRQDPGQGLRLIYYSQIVNDFQKGDIAEGYSVSREKKESFPLTVTSAQKNPTAFYLCASSSRDGTQETQYFGPGTRLLVL.